This T cell receptor beta chain was obtained from a study of T cell repertoires in ileal Crohn's disease. The study's findings and limits: Endoscopy was done a median approximately 6.7 months after surgery.

Time point specified: neoterminal ileum biopsy at postoperative endoscopy, about 6 months after surgery. This CDR3 region has 16 residues. CDR1 and CDR2 (germline): SGDLS, YYNGEE. The germline V and J ends were trimmed by 3 bases and 4 bases, with 17 bases remaining between them. TCRdb's copy holds only in-frame clones and misses some; the assay was immunoSEQ multiplex PCR. The table has just over 3,000 clones, 75% to 90% seen once; the top ten hold 5.1%. As for this clone: Its antigen is unidentified.

The gene calls are TRBV9 and TRBJ1-3, with D possibly TRBD1 on 5 matching bases. This sequence originates from an adult with Crohn's disease. The sequenced material came from ileal tissue. The chain's CDR3 is CASSGGTSFSGNTIYF. As DNA, the CDR3 is TGTGCCAGCAGCGGTGGGACCTCCTTTTCAGGAAACACCATATATTTT.